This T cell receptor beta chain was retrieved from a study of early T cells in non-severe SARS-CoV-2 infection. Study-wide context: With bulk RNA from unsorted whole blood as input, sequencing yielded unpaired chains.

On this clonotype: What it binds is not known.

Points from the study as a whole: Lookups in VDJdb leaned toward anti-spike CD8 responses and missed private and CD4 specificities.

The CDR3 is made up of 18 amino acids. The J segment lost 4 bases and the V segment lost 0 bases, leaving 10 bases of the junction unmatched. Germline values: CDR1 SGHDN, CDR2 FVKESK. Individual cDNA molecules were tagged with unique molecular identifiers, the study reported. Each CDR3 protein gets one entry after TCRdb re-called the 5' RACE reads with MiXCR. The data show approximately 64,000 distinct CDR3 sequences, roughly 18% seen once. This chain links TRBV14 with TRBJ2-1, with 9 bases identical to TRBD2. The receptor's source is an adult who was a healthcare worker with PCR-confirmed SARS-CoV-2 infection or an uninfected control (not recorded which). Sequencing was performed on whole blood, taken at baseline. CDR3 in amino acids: CASSQDVTRLADYNEQFF. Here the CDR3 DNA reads TGTGCCAGCAGCCAAGATGTTACGAGACTAGCGGATTACAATGAGCAGTTCTTC.